A selection of T cell receptor beta chains follows, all from one sample in a study of T cell repertoires in cytomegalovirus infection. TCRdb re-called the reads with MiXCR, one entry per CDR3 protein. The sample shows 200,000 or so distinct CDR3 sequences, roughly 28% of them seen only once. Sequencing was carried out using PBMCs. The receptor source for this set is a human donor in good health (CMV status not recorded). Some clones in this sample may be carry-over from other donors' samples. CDR3s include the opening cysteine and the closing phenylalanine or tryptophan. Fields, in order: V gene, J gene, D gene, clone size, CDR3 protein, CDR3 DNA. A D gene is named only where the DNA matches it firmly. Clone size appears in some rows only: once, few, many, or a class for an expanded clone.

TRBV6-2/TRBV6-3	TRBJ2-7	-	-	CASFRRGEQYF	TGTGCCAGCTTTCGTCGGGGCGAGCAGTACTTC
TRBV4-1	TRBJ1-5	-	-	CASSQDSYSNQPQHF	TGCGCCAGCAGCCAGGACAGCTATAGCAATCAGCCCCAGCATTTT
TRBV27	TRBJ1-2	TRBD1	-	CASSPSPTGVGGYTF	TGTGCCAGCAGTCCCTCCCCGACAGGGGTGGGAGGCTACACCTTC
TRBV12-3/TRBV12-4	TRBJ1-5	TRBD1	-	CASSPQPTGVSYMGDQPQHF	TGTGCCAGCAGTCCTCAACCGACAGGGGTTTCGTATATGGGGGATCAGCCCCAGCATTTT
TRBV12-3/TRBV12-4	TRBJ1-2	-	-	CTSSSSTTDGYTF	TGTACCAGCAGCTCATCCACGACAGATGGCTACACCTTC
TRBV18	TRBJ1-1	-	-	CASSPGEVAEAFF	TGTGCCAGCTCACCCGGTGAAGTCGCTGAAGCTTTCTTT
TRBV10-3	TRBJ2-3	TRBD2	-	CAISLLGLAGGTDTQYF	TGTGCCATCAGTCTTCTGGGACTAGCGGGGGGCACAGATACGCAGTATTTT
TRBV11-2	TRBJ2-7	-	many	CASSLRTGYYEQYF	TGTGCCAGCAGCTTAAGAACAGGATACTACGAGCAGTACTTC
TRBV7-8	TRBJ1-1	TRBD1	few	CASSSIQGGVTEAFF	TGTGCCAGCAGCTCGATCCAGGGGGGGGTCACTGAAGCTTTCTTT
TRBV7-2	TRBJ1-2	TRBD1	-	CASTETGNYGYTF	TGTGCCAGCACCGAGACAGGGAACTATGGCTACACCTTC
TRBV7-8	TRBJ2-1	-	-	CASSLAGQHNEQF	TGTGCCAGCAGCTTGGCCGGACAGCACAATGAGCAGTTC
TRBV20-1	TRBJ1-1	-	few	CSASSLETGKPEAFF	TGCAGTGCTAGTAGTCTCGAAACAGGGAAACCTGAAGCTTTCTTT
TRBV7-8	TRBJ2-2	-	few	CASSSEGVRAGELFF	TGTGCCAGCAGCTCCGAGGGGGTGAGGGCCGGGGAGCTGTTTTTT
TRBV20-1	TRBJ1-1	-	-	CRPQGNEAFF	TGCAGGCCGCAGGGAAACGAAGCTTTCTTT
TRBV4-1	TRBJ1-6	-	many	CASSRQRDNSPLHF	TGCGCCAGCAGCCGCCAGAGAGATAACTCACCCCTCCACTTT
TRBV6-2/TRBV6-3	TRBJ2-7	TRBD2	many	CASSYSPAGRWYEQYF	TGTGCCAGCAGTTACTCCCCAGCGGGACGATGGTACGAGCAGTACTTC
TRBV7-2	TRBJ2-6	-	many	CASSFNGLALSGANVLTF	TGTGCCAGCAGCTTCAACGGACTGGCCCTCTCTGGGGCCAACGTCCTGACTTTC
TRBV29-1	TRBJ2-7	TRBD2	-	CSVERAGSSYEQYF	TGCAGCGTTGAGCGAGCGGGGAGCTCCTACGAGCAGTACTTC
TRBV5-1	TRBJ2-2	TRBD1	-	CASSVTGGRRGAGELFF	TGCGCCAGCAGTGTGACAGGGGGCAGAAGGGGCGCCGGGGAGCTGTTTTTT
TRBV29-1	TRBJ2-7	-	few	CSVEGQPYEQYF	TGCAGCGTTGAAGGTCAACCATACGAGCAGTACTTC
TRBV12-3/TRBV12-4	TRBJ1-2	TRBD1	-	CASRRQGGDYGYTF	TGTGCCAGCAGGAGACAGGGTGGCGACTATGGCTACACCTTC
TRBV6-2/TRBV6-3	TRBJ2-1	-	-	CASNYLRPGVPYNEQFF	TGTGCCAGCAATTACTTGCGGCCAGGGGTGCCCTACAATGAGCAGTTCTTC
TRBV19	TRBJ2-7	-	-	CASSPRDGPYEQYF	TGTGCCAGTAGTCCCCGGGACGGACCCTACGAGCAGTACTTC
TRBV7-8	TRBJ1-5	-	-	CASSRDSRGNQPQHF	TGTGCCAGCAGCCGAGACAGTAGGGGCAATCAGCCCCAGCATTTT
TRBV6-2/TRBV6-3	TRBJ1-1	-	few	CASSYSNDNAAAFF	TGTGCCAGCAGTTACTCGAATGATAACGCCGCGGCTTTCTTT
TRBV7-6	TRBJ2-1	TRBD2	-	CASSPGVAGGHEQFF	TGTGCCAGCAGCCCGGGAGTAGCGGGGGGCCATGAGCAGTTCTTC
TRBV6-2/TRBV6-3	TRBJ1-2	-	many	CASSALRGGLSYGYTF	TGTGCCAGCAGTGCGCTGCGAGGAGGACTCTCCTATGGCTACACCTTC
TRBV7-2	TRBJ1-1	TRBD1	many	CASSLDRGRTEAFF	TGTGCCAGCAGCTTGGACAGGGGGCGGACTGAAGCTTTCTTT
TRBV7-2	TRBJ2-2	-	-	CASSLGGASNTGELFF	TGTGCCAGCAGCTTAGGAGGAGCCTCGAACACCGGGGAGCTGTTTTTT
TRBV11-2	TRBJ2-1	-	few	CASSAAGGRSEQFF	TGTGCCAGCAGCGCCGCCGGGGGGCGGAGTGAGCAGTTCTTC
TRBV19	TRBJ1-1	TRBD1	-	CASRNAGGQTEAFF	TGTGCCAGTAGAAACGCAGGGGGTCAAACTGAAGCTTTCTTT
TRBV7-8	TRBJ2-1	TRBD2	few	CASSRGLDKRTNNEQFF	TGTGCCAGCAGCCGAGGACTAGACAAGCGGACTAACAATGAGCAGTTCTTC
TRBV11-2	TRBJ1-1	-	-	CASSLGLVEETEAFF	TGTGCCAGCAGCCTTGGACTCGTTGAGGAGACTGAAGCTTTCTTT
TRBV11-2	TRBJ2-2	-	-	CASSLDPAGGRTGELFF	TGTGCCAGCAGCTTAGATCCGGCAGGTGGAAGGACCGGGGAGCTGTTTTTT
TRBV5-4	TRBJ1-2	-	-	CASSIQWGYGYTF	TGTGCCAGCAGCATTCAGTGGGGCTATGGCTACACCTTC
TRBV19	TRBJ1-1	TRBD1	-	CASRHEQGAFTEAFF	TGTGCCAGTAGACACGAACAGGGGGCATTCACTGAAGCTTTCTTT
TRBV12-5	TRBJ1-1	TRBD1	-	CASGLGGQSAMNTEAFF	TGTGCTAGTGGTTTGGGGGGACAGTCGGCTATGAACACTGAAGCTTTCTTT
TRBV7-2	TRBJ2-1	TRBD2	-	CAISVSGGAYNEQFF	TGTGCCATTAGTGTGAGCGGGGGGGCTTACAATGAGCAGTTCTTC
TRBV4-1	TRBJ1-3	-	-	CASSQDWGVAGNTIYF	TGCGCCAGCAGCCAAGATTGGGGGGTAGCCGGAAACACCATATATTTT
TRBV20-1	TRBJ2-5	-	-	CSAHDMGQETQYF	TGCAGTGCTCATGACATGGGCCAAGAGACCCAGTACTTC
TRBV20-1	TRBJ1-1	-	few	CSARDAGSSAAFF	TGCAGTGCTAGAGATGCGGGTAGTTCGGCAGCTTTCTTT
TRBV29-1	TRBJ2-1	TRBD2	-	CSVELLAARIGNNEQFF	TGCAGCGTTGAGCTGCTAGCGGCGAGGATAGGGAACAATGAGCAGTTCTTC
TRBV11-2	TRBJ1-2	-	-	CAISLLGQLDGYTF	TGTGCCATCAGCTTACTTGGACAGTTGGATGGCTACACCTTC
TRBV7-2	TRBJ2-7	TRBD2	-	CASSSGGAYEQYF	TGTGCCAGCAGCTCCGGGGGGGCCTACGAGCAGTACTTC
TRBV6-2/TRBV6-3	TRBJ1-2	TRBD1	many	CASSLTGNYGYTF	TGTGCCAGCAGTTTGACAGGGAACTATGGCTACACCTTC